This entry lists 30 T cell receptor beta chains sequenced from one sample in a study of blood T cell repertoires in COVID-19. Only in-frame clones appear in the TCRdb table, and some are missing; sequencing was by immunoSEQ multiplex PCR. The table records around 220,000 clones, 65% to 85% of them present only once. The sequencing sample was made of peripheral blood. The source of these receptors is a woman of 80 years or more with acute or convalescent COVID-19.

This clone was recorded a few times. The genes are TRBV7-3 and TRBJ2-3, with D unresolved. The CDR3 is 14 amino acids. Germline V gene sequence: CDR1 SGHTA, CDR2 FQGTGA. The germline V and J ends were trimmed by 2 bases and 1 base, with 7 bases remaining between them. CDR3 sequence reads: CASSLDGGTDTQYF. As DNA, the CDR3 is TGTGCCAGCAGCTTAGACGGAGGCACAGATACGCAGTATTTT.

In this sample, this clone turned up a few times. This chain uses TRBV10-2 with TRBJ1-5; D is perhaps TRBD1 (6 bases). V was pared by 8 bases and J by 7 bases, with 18 bases between. CDR1 is WSHSY and CDR2 is SAAADI in the germline V gene. The CDR3 covers 14 residues. The chain's CDR3 is CASRGTVTGQPQHF. DNA of the CDR3: TGCGCCAGCCGAGGGACGGTGACAGGCCAGCCCCAGCATTTT.

The chain couples TRBV30 to TRBJ1-4, with a possible D match to TRBD1 (5 bases). There are 11 residues in the CDR3. Germline V gives CDR1 GTSNPN, CDR2 SVGIG (reference sequence). V lost 1 base and J 8 bases, leaving 5 bases between the germline ends. The DNA for the CDR3 is TGTGCCTGGAGTGCAGGGGAAAAACTGTTTTTT. It specifies CAWSAGEKLFF.

This clone appeared a single time. The chain has TRBV18 and TRBJ2-3; D remains ambiguous. Germline V gene sequence: CDR1 KGHSH, CDR2 LQKENI. The CDR3 loop spans 14 amino acids. Trimming removed 1 base at V and 2 bases at J, with 7 bases between. Here the CDR3 reads CASSPLSDTDTQYF. In nucleotides, the CDR3 is TGTGCCAGCTCACCACTCAGTGACACAGATACGCAGTATTTT.

The CDR3 region has the DNA TGTGCCACCACGGGGGGAAACGAGCAGTACTTC. Its translation is CATTGGNEQYF. The rearrangement links TRBV10-3 to TRBJ2-7; 7 positions agree with TRBD2. The CDR3 has 11 residues. The junction had 5 bases not matched to a gene; V was cut back by 10 bases and J by 5 bases. Germline CDR1 reads ENHRY; CDR2 reads SYGVKD.

J is TRBJ1-2 and V is TRBV29-1, with D tentatively TRBD1 (5 bases). The CDR3 consists of 14 residues. V was cut by 6 bases and J by 5 bases, with 19 bases left in between. Germline CDR1 and CDR2: SQVTM and ANQGSEA. In nucleotides, the CDR3 is TGCAGCGTCCCCGAGAAGGGGCTATGGTATGGCTACACCTTC. Translation gives CSVPEKGLWYGYTF.

V and J are TRBV11-2 and TRBJ2-2; tentatively, D is TRBD1 (6 bases). Germline CDR1 is SGHAT and CDR2 is FQNNGV. Trimming took off 4 bases at V and 5 bases at J, with 11 bases between the two ends. The CDR3 has 14 amino acids. The DNA of the CDR3 is TGTGCCAGCAGCTGGACAGAACAAACCGGGGAGCTGTTTTTT. This translates into CASSWTEQTGELFF.

The genes are TRBV6-2 or TRBV6-3 and TRBJ2-7; no firm D call. Germline V lookup: CDR1 MNHEY, CDR2 SVGEGT. The length of the CDR3 is 13 residues. Trimming left V 6 bases short and J 9 bases short, with 18 bases between. The chain's CDR3 is CASSPFPRTGQYF. The CDR3 nucleotides read TGTGCCAGCAGCCCCTTTCCCAGAACGGGGCAGTACTTC.

The chain couples TRBV7-2 to TRBJ2-1; possibly TRBD2 for D (6 bases). Germline loops: CDR1 SGHTA, CDR2 FQGNSA. V lost 3 bases and J lost 8, with 17 bases in between. The CDR3 totals 15 residues. In DNA form, the CDR3 reads TGTGCCAGCAGCTTGAGGGTACGGGGGTCAGATGAGCAGTTCTTC. It specifies CASSLRVRGSDEQFF.

The CDR3 protein is CAITGRTDNPNYGYTF. The CDR3 region has the DNA TGTGCCATCACTGGCCGCACAGACAATCCTAACTATGGCTACACCTTC. The chain employs TRBV10-3 and TRBJ1-2, with D unresolved. CDR3 length equals 16 residues. Germline CDR1 is ENHRY and CDR2 is SYGVKD. Deletions cut 7 bases from V and 0 bases from J, with 18 bases between.

V is TRBV28 and J is TRBJ2-7; 9 bases map to TRBD1. Germline CDR1 reads MDHEN; CDR2 reads SYDVKM. The V gene end was trimmed by 3 bases and the J gene end by 8 bases; junction bases not matched to a gene: 11. CDR3 length equals 15 residues. The CDR3 DNA reads TGTGCCAGCAGTTTGTCTACGGGACAGGGCTCAAAGCAGTACTTC. Its translation is CASSLSTGQGSKQYF.

The V call is TRBV6-4, the J call TRBJ2-1; D remains ambiguous. Germline CDR1 reads MRHNA; CDR2 reads SNTAGT. Between the trimmed V and J ends, which lost 5 bases and 4 bases, there was a span of 9 bases. The CDR3 is made up of 13 amino acids. CDR3 nucleotides: TGTGCCAGCAGTCCCGACACGTACAATGAGCAGTTCTTC. Translated, it gives CASSPDTYNEQFF.

The chain joins TRBV9 to TRBJ1-5, with a tentative D call TRBD1 (6 bases). CDR1 SGDLS and CDR2 YYNGEE come from the germline V gene. The V and J ends lost 0 bases and 6 bases respectively, with 13 bases between them. CDR3 length: 15 amino acids. The CDR3 nucleotides read TGTGCCAGCAGCGTAGGTGGACAGACGGGTCAGCCCCAGCATTTT. It yields the protein CASSVGGQTGQPQHF.

The genes are TRBV6-5 and TRBJ2-6; the D gene is possibly TRBD1 (6 bases). The CDR3 totals 15 residues. CDR1 is MNHEY, CDR2 SVGAGI, per germline. The V end lost 6 bases, the J end lost 1 base, and 10 bases lay between the germline ends. CDR3 bases: TGTGCCAGCAGATTACAGGGATCTGGGGCCAACGTCCTGACTTTC. Its protein is CASRLQGSGANVLTF.

This clone was detected a few times. V usage is TRBV6-6 and J usage is TRBJ2-2; 8 nucleotides agree with TRBD2. Germline V CDR1 and CDR2: MNHNY, SVGAGI (reference sequence). The CDR3 covers 18 residues. V dropped 5 bases and J dropped 3; count of bases not matched to a gene: 14. CDR3 sequence: CASSPGQGSGTHTGELFF. The CDR3 bases are TGTGCCAGCAGTCCGGGCCAGGGTAGCGGGACCCACACCGGGGAGCTGTTTTTT.

The chain employs TRBV10-3 and TRBJ2-2; 7 bases match TRBD2. The CDR3 consists of 16 residues. Trimming cost V 2 bases and J 0 bases; bases outside gene matches: 3. CDR1 ENHRY and CDR2 SYGVKD come from the germline V gene. CDR3 DNA: TGTGCCATCAGTGAGCCTGGACTAGCGAACACCGGGGAGCTGTTTTTT. Translation: CAISEPGLANTGELFF.

This clone has more than one count but fewer than ten. The V call is TRBV15, the J call TRBJ2-1; TRBD1 aligns across 8 bases. After removal of 5 bases from V and 8 bases from J, the junction contained 5 bases not matched to a gene. Per germline, CDR1 LNHNV and CDR2 YYDKDF (reference sequence). This CDR3 region has 13 residues. CDR3 nucleotides: TGTGCCACCAGCGGACAGGGCCGGGATGAGCAGTTCTTC. Translated, it gives CATSGQGRDEQFF.

The J gene is TRBJ1-5, the V gene TRBV4-1, with D unresolved. CDR3 length: 11 residues. The V gene's germline CDR1 is MGHRA and CDR2 YSYEKL. V lost 5 bases and J 9 bases, leaving 8 bases between the germline ends. The CDR3 DNA is TGCGCCAGCAGCGATTTCGGGCCCCAGCATTTT. It codes for CASSDFGPQHF.

V gene TRBV16 combines with J gene TRBJ2-5; 7 nucleotides line up with TRBD1. Trimming cost V 6 bases and J 2 bases; bases outside gene matches: 9. The length of the CDR3 is 15 residues. Per the germline V gene, CDR1 is KGHSY and CDR2 is FQNENV. The CDR3 is CASSRGQARQETQYF. CDR3 bases: TGTGCCAGCAGTCGCGGACAGGCCCGTCAAGAGACCCAGTACTTC.

The V and J genes are TRBV29-1 and TRBJ2-7, with 9 bases that match TRBD1. V lost 3 bases to trimming and J lost 3 bases; unmatched junction nucleotides: 9. The CDR3 has 15 amino acids. Germline V lookup: CDR1 SQVTM, CDR2 ANQGSEA. The CDR3 nucleotides are TGCAGCGTTGATGAGTTGGACAGGGGAAACTACGAGCAGTACTTC. Translated: CSVDELDRGNYEQYF.

This rearrangement joins TRBV5-4 to TRBJ1-3; a possible D gene is TRBD1 (6 bases). Germline V CDR1 and CDR2: SGHNT, YYREEE (reference sequence). V shed 2 bases and J shed 0 bases, with 9 bases lying between them. The CDR3 is made up of 15 amino acids. This chain's CDR3 is CASSLGTPSGNTIYF. The CDR3 DNA is TGTGCCAGCAGCTTAGGGACACCCTCTGGAAACACCATATATTTT. Combining the CDR3 with reference TRBV5-4 and TRBJ1-3 gives the whole variable domain ETGVTQSPTHLIKTRGQQVTLRCSSQSGHNTVSWYQQALGQGPQFIFQYYREEENGRGNFPPRFSGLQFPNYSSELNVNALELDDSALYLCASSLGTPSGNTIYFGEGSWLTVV.

The V gene is TRBV19, the J gene TRBJ2-1; D perhaps matches TRBD2 (5 bases). Germline assignment: CDR1 LNHDA and CDR2 SQIVND (reference sequence). The CDR3 runs 15 residues. Trimming stripped 1 base from V and 8 bases from J, with 15 bases between. As DNA, the CDR3 is TGTGCCAGTAGTATAGCGGGATCTACGCCGCATGAGCAGTTCTTC. Protein: CASSIAGSTPHEQFF.

The chain employs TRBV14 and TRBJ1-1, with 8 bases lining up with TRBD1. Germline CDR1 reads SGHDN; CDR2 reads FVKESK. V gave up 4 bases and J gave up 0 bases; unmatched junction bases: 10. The CDR3 covers 17 residues. Here the CDR3 DNA reads TGTGCCAGCAGCCCCCTAGCAGGGGGCCAGGTGAACACTGAAGCTTTCTTT. Translated: CASSPLAGGQVNTEAFF.

The chain carries TRBV29-1 and TRBJ2-1; TRBD2 matches 12 bases. CDR1 and CDR2 (germline): SQVTM, ANQGSEA. The CDR3 is 14 residues long. V dropped 1 base and J dropped 13; count of bases not matched to a gene: 8. CDR3 DNA sequence: TGCAGCGTTGAAGTCTCTAGCGGGGGGGTGAAACAGTTCTTC. Encoded protein: CSVEVSSGGVKQFF.

This clone was picked up one time. This chain links TRBV29-1 with TRBJ2-4, with a tentative D call TRBD2 (5 bases). V gave up 2 bases and J gave up 8 bases, with 19 bases separating them. Germline V lookup: CDR1 SQVTM, CDR2 ANQGSEA. The CDR3 consists of 15 residues. CDR3 DNA sequence: TGCAGCGTTGAAACGGAGGTGGGAGCTGGGGACATTCAGTACTTC. As protein: CSVETEVGAGDIQYF.

The rearrangement uses TRBV16 and TRBJ1-5; D ambiguous. Looked up from germline, CDR1 is KGHSY and CDR2 is FQNENV. Trimming removed 4 bases at V and 6 bases at J, with 10 bases between. There are 13 residues in the CDR3. CDR3 bases: TGTGCCAGCAGCCCCGGAGTCGGTCAGCCCCAGCATTTT. The encoded protein is CASSPGVGQPQHF. Using reference TRBV16 and TRBJ1-5 for the parts outside the CDR3, the full variable domain is GEEVAQTPKHLVRGEGQKAKLYCAPIKGHSYVFWYQQVLKNEFKFLISFQNENVFDETGMPKERFSAKCLPNSPCSLEIQATKLEDSAVYFCASSPGVGQPQHFGDGTRLSIL.

CDR3 sequence (DNA): TGCGCCAGCAGTGATTCACTTTACGAGCAGTACTTC. Its translation is CASSDSLYEQYF. V is TRBV10-1 and J is TRBJ2-7; D is ambiguous. This CDR3 region has 12 residues. V was cut by 3 bases and J by 4 bases, with 7 bases left in between. CDR1 and CDR2 from the germline V gene are WNHNN and SYGVQD (reference sequence).

The chain joins TRBV7-3 to TRBJ1-1; 8 bases align to TRBD1. This CDR3 has 13 amino acids. V lost 6 bases to trimming and J lost 1 base; unmatched junction nucleotides: 1. Per the germline V gene, CDR1 is SGHTA and CDR2 is FQGTGA. In nucleotides, the CDR3 is TGTGCCAGCAGAGGGACAGGGAACACTGAAGCTTTCTTT. Its protein product is CASRGTGNTEAFF.

This rearrangement joins TRBV15 to TRBJ2-7, with a tentative D call TRBD1 (5 bases). Trimming cost V 4 bases and J 7 bases, with 17 bases left between them. Germline values: CDR1 LNHNV, CDR2 YYDKDF (reference sequence). The CDR3 is made up of 14 amino acids. CDR3 in DNA: TGTGCCACCAGCAATGTTATACAGGCTAAGGAGCAGTACTTC. As protein: CATSNVIQAKEQYF.

The rearrangement uses TRBV3-1 (or the pseudogene TRBV3-2) and TRBJ1-2; 9 bases map to TRBD1. CDR3 length: 15 amino acids. Germline values: CDR1 LGHDT, CDR2 YNNKEL (reference sequence). The trim removed 0 bases at V and 4 bases at J, leaving 3 bases unmatched. CDR3: CASSQDDRGGYGYTF. In DNA, the CDR3 is TGTGCCAGCAGCCAAGACGACAGGGGGGGCTATGGCTACACCTTC.